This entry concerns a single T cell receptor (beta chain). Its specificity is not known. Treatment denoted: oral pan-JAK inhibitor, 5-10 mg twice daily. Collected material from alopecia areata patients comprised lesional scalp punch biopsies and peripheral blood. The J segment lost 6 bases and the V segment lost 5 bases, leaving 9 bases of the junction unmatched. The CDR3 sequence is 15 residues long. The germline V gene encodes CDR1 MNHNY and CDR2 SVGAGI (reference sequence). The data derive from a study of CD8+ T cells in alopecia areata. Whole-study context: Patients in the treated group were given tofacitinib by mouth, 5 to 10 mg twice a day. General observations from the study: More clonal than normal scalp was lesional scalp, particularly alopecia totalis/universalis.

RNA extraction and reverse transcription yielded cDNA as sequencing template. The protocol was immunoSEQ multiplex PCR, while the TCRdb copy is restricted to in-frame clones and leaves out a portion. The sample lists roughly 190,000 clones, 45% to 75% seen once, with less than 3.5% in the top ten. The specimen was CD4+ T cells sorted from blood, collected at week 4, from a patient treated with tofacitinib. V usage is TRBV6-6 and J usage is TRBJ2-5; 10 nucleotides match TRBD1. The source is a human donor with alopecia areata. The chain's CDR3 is CASSRTGQGVKTQYF. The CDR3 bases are TGTGCCAGCAGTCGTACCGGACAGGGGGTAAAGACCCAGTACTTC.